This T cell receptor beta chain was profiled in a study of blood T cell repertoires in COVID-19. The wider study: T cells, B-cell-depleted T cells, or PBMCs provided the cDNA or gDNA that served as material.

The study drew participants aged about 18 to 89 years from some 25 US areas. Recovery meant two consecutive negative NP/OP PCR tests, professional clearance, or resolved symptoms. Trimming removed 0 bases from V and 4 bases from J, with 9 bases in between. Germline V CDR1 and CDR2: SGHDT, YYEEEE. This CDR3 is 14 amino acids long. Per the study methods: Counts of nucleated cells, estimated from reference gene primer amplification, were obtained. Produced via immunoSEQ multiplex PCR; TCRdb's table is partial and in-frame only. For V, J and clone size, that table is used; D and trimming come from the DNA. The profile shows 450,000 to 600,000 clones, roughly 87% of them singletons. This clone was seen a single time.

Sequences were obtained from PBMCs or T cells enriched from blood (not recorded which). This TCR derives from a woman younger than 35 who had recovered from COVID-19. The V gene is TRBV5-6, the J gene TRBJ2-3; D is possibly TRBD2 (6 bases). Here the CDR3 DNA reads TGTGCCAGCAGCTTGGGGGGGAGGCCAGATACGCAGTATTTT. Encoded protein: CASSLGGRPDTQYF. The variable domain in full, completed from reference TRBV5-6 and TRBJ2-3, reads DAGVTQSPTHLIKTRGQQVTLRCSPKSGHDTVSWYQQALGQGPQFIFQYYEEEERQRGNFPDRFSGHQFPNYSSELNVNALLLGDSALYLCASSLGGRPDTQYFGPGTRLTVL.